Shown below are 18 T cell receptor beta chains from a single sample sequenced in a study of shared clonotypes between healthy human individuals. The data were produced by immunoSEQ multiplex PCR, yet TCRdb's version contains in-frame clones alone and is incomplete. In the table there are 2 million to 3 million clones, 80% to 95% of which are singletons. The sample consisted of naive CD4+ T cells from PBMCs. Subset specified: CD45RA+ positively selected. These receptors were obtained from a man between 18 and 29 years old in good health. Some clones in this sample may be carry-over from other donors' samples.

The count of this clone is one. The same CDR3 can be traced to other DNA sequences in this sample. The chain has TRBV2 and TRBJ1-5, with a tentative D call TRBD1 (5 bases). The CDR3 is 12 amino acids. Germline V CDR1 and CDR2: SNHLY, FYNNEI. The V and J ends lost 6 bases and 6 bases respectively, with 9 bases between them. The CDR3 DNA follows: TGTGCCAGCAGAGAAACAGGTCAGCCCCAGCATTTT. Its translation is CASRETGQPQHF.

The rearrangement joins TRBV14 to TRBJ2-1; TRBD2 matches at 8 bases. Trimming cost V 4 bases and J 0 bases; bases outside gene matches: 8. The CDR3 loop spans 17 amino acids. Germline V gene sequence: CDR1 SGHDN, CDR2 FVKESK. CDR3 sequence: CASSPSTSGFSYNEQFF. CDR3 in DNA: TGTGCCAGCAGCCCCTCAACTAGCGGCTTCTCCTACAATGAGCAGTTCTTC.

As to this clone: The sample has other DNA sequences that encode this CDR3 too. The chain uses TRBV5-1 and TRBJ2-5; 8 bases are shared with TRBD1. V shed 4 bases, J shed 3 bases, and the junction held 5 bases outside the gene matches. CDR3 length: 14 amino acids. Germline loops: CDR1 SGHRS, CDR2 YFSETQ. The CDR3 DNA follows: TGCGCCAGCAGCCTTGGGACAGGAGAAGAGACCCAGTACTTC. This sequence encodes CASSLGTGEETQYF.

The chain has TRBV5-4 and TRBJ2-5; a weak D match, TRBD2 (5 bases). The CDR3 totals 15 residues. In germline, CDR1 is SGHNT, CDR2 YYREEE (reference sequence). V lost 3 bases, J lost 5 bases, and 17 bases lay in between. As DNA, the CDR3 is TGTGCCAGCAGCTATCGGGAACGGGGTGGGGAGACCCAGTACTTC. Protein product: CASSYRERGGETQYF.

The chain uses TRBV2 and TRBJ1-2, with D hard to call. The CDR3 runs 14 residues. CDR1 and CDR2 from the germline V gene are SNHLY and FYNNEI. The ends were cut back, 0 bases at V and 8 bases at J, with 13 bases in the middle. CDR3 DNA: TGTGCCAGCAGTGAAGCACCGGTGGCGTGGGGCTACACCTTC. It translates to CASSEAPVAWGYTF.

For the CDR3, the DNA is TGTGCCAGTAGTAGGGGGATTGAGCAGTTCTTC. This codes for CASSRGIEQFF. The V and J genes are TRBV19 and TRBJ2-1; the D gene could be TRBD1 or TRBD2 (5 bases each). The CDR3 consists of 11 residues. The V end was cut by 4 bases, the J end by 9 bases, with 7 bases between. Per the germline V gene, CDR1 is LNHDA and CDR2 is SQIVND (reference sequence).

Note on this clone: Other DNA sequences from this sample encode an identical CDR3 as well. The rearrangement uses TRBV5-1 and TRBJ1-1, with D perhaps TRBD1 (6 bases). This CDR3 spans 15 amino acids. Trimming cost V 0 bases and J 5 bases, with 14 bases left between them. The germline V gene has CDR1 SGHRS and CDR2 YFSETQ. CDR3 DNA sequence: TGCGCCAGCAGCTTGGCCGGAACAGGGAATACTGAAGCTTTCTTT. It yields the protein CASSLAGTGNTEAFF.

As DNA, the CDR3 is TGTGCCAGCAGACAAACCGGGACAAGTTATGGCTACACCTTC. Encoded protein: CASRQTGTSYGYTF. The chain couples TRBV9 to TRBJ1-2, with D perhaps TRBD1 (6 bases). V shed 5 bases and J shed 5 bases, with 16 bases lying between them. In germline, CDR1 is SGDLS, CDR2 YYNGEE. The CDR3 length is 14 residues.

This sequence joins TRBV28 and TRBJ2-5; D unclear. Per the germline V gene, CDR1 is MDHEN and CDR2 is SYDVKM. CDR3 length equals 13 residues. Trimming took 6 bases from V and 7 from J, leaving 15 bases between them. The CDR3 sequence: CASSQRAAATQYF. As DNA, the CDR3 is TGTGCCAGCAGCCAAAGGGCCGCGGCGACCCAGTACTTC.

This clone was seen more than once but under ten times. The chain uses TRBV6-5 and TRBJ1-5, with no clear D. Trimming cost V 6 bases and J 4 bases, with 13 bases left between them. Germline assignment: CDR1 MNHEY and CDR2 SVGAGI. The CDR3 loop spans 14 amino acids. The CDR3 loop reads CASSRTDGNQPQHF. CDR3 in DNA: TGTGCCAGCAGCCGAACGGACGGAAATCAGCCCCAGCATTTT.

The chain carries TRBV27 and TRBJ2-1, with a tentative D call TRBD2 (5 bases). Germline assignment: CDR1 MNHEY and CDR2 SMNVEV (reference sequence). The V and J ends lost 5 bases and 10 bases respectively, with 12 bases between them. This CDR3 has 12 amino acids. The CDR3 nucleotides read TGTGCCAGCAGTCCGGGGAGCATAGAGCAGTTCTTC. Amino acid sequence: CASSPGSIEQFF.

This chain connects TRBV7-6 to TRBJ2-1; 7 bases are a match to TRBD2. Germline CDR1 SGHVS, CDR2 FNYEAQ. Trimming cost V 4 bases and J 0 bases; bases outside gene matches: 9. The CDR3 extends over 17 amino acids. The CDR3 coding sequence is TGTGCCAGCAGCTATGGACTAGTTCAGAGCTCCTACAATGAGCAGTTCTTC. This gives the protein CASSYGLVQSSYNEQFF.

This chain connects TRBV28 to TRBJ2-7; 9 positions match TRBD1. This CDR3 contains 16 residues. Germline V lookup: CDR1 MDHEN, CDR2 SYDVKM. Losses at the gene ends were 6 bases for V and 7 bases for J; bases not matched to a gene: 16. CDR3 sequence: CASSPPGQGKFGEQYF. The CDR3 DNA is TGTGCCAGCAGCCCTCCCGGACAGGGGAAATTCGGGGAGCAGTACTTC.

This clone was picked up a small number of times. V gene TRBV7-3 combines with J gene TRBJ1-1; D gene uncertain. The CDR3 runs 13 residues. Germline CDR1 and CDR2: SGHTA and FQGTGA. The V gene lost 4 bases and the J gene lost 2 bases, with 8 bases spanning the gap. The CDR3, as DNA: TGTGCCAGCAGCTACGCGACAAACACTGAAGCTTTCTTT. Translated: CASSYATNTEAFF.

The chain has TRBV28 and TRBJ2-3; D may match TRBD1 or TRBD2 (5 bases each). Germline loops: CDR1 MDHEN, CDR2 SYDVKM. With 0 bases removed from V and 1 base from J, the gap between germline ends came to 14 bases. The CDR3 has 17 amino acids. CDR3 sequence: CASSLWGVRSGTDTQYF. The CDR3 DNA sequence: TGTGCCAGCAGTTTATGGGGGGTTCGGAGCGGCACAGATACGCAGTATTTT.

Note on this clone: The sample carries other DNA sequences with the same CDR3. The chain joins TRBV7-2 to TRBJ2-7; tentative D call: TRBD1 (5 bases). V was cut by 4 bases and J by 1 base, with 11 bases left in between. Germline CDR1 and CDR2: SGHTA and FQGNSA. There are 14 residues in the CDR3. CDR3 coding DNA: TGTGCCAGCAGCTCCCGTACAGGTTCCTACGAGCAGTACTTC. It translates to CASSSRTGSYEQYF.

The chain combines TRBV2 with TRBJ1-3, with a possible D match to TRBD1 (5 bases). V was clipped by 5 bases and J by 3 bases, with 17 bases between them. CDR1 and CDR2 (germline): SNHLY, FYNNEI. CDR3 size: 16 residues. This chain's CDR3 is CASSFDSHQLGNTIYF. The CDR3 bases are TGTGCCAGCAGTTTCGACAGTCATCAGCTTGGAAACACCATATATTTT.

The gene calls are TRBV28 and TRBJ2-2; D is uncertain. CDR1 and CDR2 (germline): MDHEN, SYDVKM. Deletions cut 7 bases from V and 5 bases from J, with 5 bases between. The CDR3 sequence is 11 residues long. The CDR3 DNA reads as TGTGCCAGCACCCAGACCGGGGAGCTGTTTTTT. As protein: CASTQTGELFF.